The rows below give T cell receptor beta chains drawn from one sample of a study of OX40 agonist ivuxolimab in advanced cancers. Produced via immunoSEQ multiplex PCR; TCRdb's table is partial and in-frame only. The sample records just over 30,000 clones, around nine tenths being singletons. The sequencing used CD4+ or CD8+ T cells sorted from blood, collected in a trial of the OX40 agonist ivuxolimab. All receptors derive from an adult with an advanced solid tumor such as melanoma, head and neck, liver or kidney cancer. Each CDR3 is given with its conserved first and last residue. The D gene is left open where the match is weak. Where a row states a size, it is once, few, many or the class of an expanded clone; other rows omit it.

V gene	clone size	D gene	J gene	CDR3 protein	CDR3 DNA
TRBV19	NA	NA	TRBJ2-4	CASRGLLAKNIQYF	TGTGCCAGCAGGGGCCTTTTAGCCAAAAACATTCAGTACTTC
TRBV9	NA	TRBD2	TRBJ2-3	CASSDSGIGTDTQYF	TGTGCCAGCAGCGATAGCGGGATTGGCACAGATACGCAGTATTTT
TRBV4-1	few	TRBD1	TRBJ1-1	CASSQDPLTGVMAFF	TGCGCCAGCAGCCAAGACCCGTTGACAGGGGTTATGGCTTTCTTT
TRBV7-9	NA	TRBD1	TRBJ1-1	CASSFAITGGTEAFF	TGTGCCAGCAGCTTCGCCATTACAGGGGGCACTGAAGCTTTCTTT
TRBV28	NA	TRBD2	TRBJ2-5	CASRPGLAEETQYF	TGTGCCAGCAGGCCGGGACTAGCGGAAGAGACCCAGTACTTC
TRBV14	NA	NA	TRBJ2-1	CASSQDGGRRSPYNEQFF	TGTGCCAGCAGCCAAGATGGGGGGCGGCGGAGCCCCTACAATGAGCAGTTCTTC
TRBV2	NA	NA	TRBJ1-2	CASSTRLGYGYTF	TGTGCCAGCTCTACACGGCTTGGCTATGGCTACACCTTC
TRBV12-5	NA	NA	TRBJ1-1	CASRTGWSEAFF	TGTGCTAGTCGGACGGGCTGGAGCGAAGCTTTCTTT
TRBV7-9	once	NA	TRBJ1-3	CASSLATSGNTIYF	TGTGCCAGCAGCTTAGCGACCTCTGGAAACACCATATATTTT
TRBV6-1	NA	NA	TRBJ2-4	CASSEEGNIQYF	TGTGCCAGCAGTGAGGAGGGAAACATTCAGTACTTC
TRBV5-4	NA	NA	TRBJ2-1	CASSPRADGGNEQFF	TGTGCCAGCAGCCCGCGGGCGGATGGCGGGAATGAGCAGTTCTTC
TRBV9	NA	TRBD2	TRBJ2-5	CASSVSGSAETQYF	TGTGCCAGCAGCGTTAGCGGGAGTGCCGAGACCCAGTACTTC
TRBV27	NA	NA	TRBJ2-1	CASSLGFGSYNEQFF	TGTGCCAGCTCCCTAGGGTTCGGCTCCTACAATGAGCAGTTCTTC
TRBV6-5	NA	TRBD1	TRBJ1-2	CASGQGQTNYGYTF	TGTGCCAGCGGCCAGGGACAGACTAACTATGGCTACACCTTC
TRBV9	NA	TRBD2	TRBJ2-1	CASSPGGSSYNEQFF	TGTGCCAGCAGCCCGGGCGGGAGCTCCTACAATGAGCAGTTCTTC
TRBV4-1	NA	NA	TRBJ1-1	CASSQVGQRNTEAFF	TGCGCCAGCAGCCAGGTAGGACAGAGGAACACTGAAGCTTTCTTT
TRBV11-2	NA	NA	TRBJ2-2	CASSRRGNTGELFF	TGTGCCAGCAGCCGCCGGGGGAACACCGGGGAGCTGTTTTTT
TRBV2	once	NA	TRBJ1-4	CASSEGVVPTNEKLFF	TGTGCCAGCAGTGAAGGCGTGGTTCCGACTAATGAAAAACTGTTTTTT
TRBV20-1	once	NA	TRBJ1-2	CSARISAGYTF	TGCAGTGCTCGCATTTCCGCGGGCTACACCTTC
TRBV7-9	NA	TRBD1	TRBJ1-1	CASSQLDRGTPEAFF	TGTGCCAGCAGCCAGCTGGACAGGGGGACCCCTGAAGCTTTCTTT
TRBV6-1	NA	NA	TRBJ2-5	CGQEGRPTKETQYF	TGTGGGCAGGAAGGACGCCCGACGAAAGAGACCCAGTACTTC
TRBV7-6	NA	NA	TRBJ2-2	CASSFAGELFF	TGTGCCAGCAGCTTTGCCGGGGAGCTGTTTTTT
TRBV28	few	TRBD2	TRBJ2-7	CASSPRRAGLAGYEQYF	TGTGCCAGCAGTCCCCGGAGAGCGGGACTAGCGGGCTACGAGCAGTACTTC
TRBV7-8	NA	NA	TRBJ1-5	CASTQKIRGTAYQPQHF	TGTGCCAGCACCCAAAAAATACGGGGGACGGCTTATCAGCCCCAGCATTTT
TRBV28	NA	TRBD1	TRBJ2-3	CASSSPPRQGPLLDTQYF	TGTGCCAGCAGTTCACCCCCTCGACAGGGGCCTCTTTTAGATACGCAGTATTTT
TRBV7-8	NA	TRBD2	TRBJ2-5	CASSFAGGGETQYF	TGTGCCAGCAGCTTCGCGGGAGGAGGGGAGACCCAGTACTTC
TRBV4-1	NA	TRBD2	TRBJ2-3	CASSQGVGGPQDTQYF	TGCGCCAGCAGCCAAGGCGTGGGAGGGCCGCAAGATACGCAGTATTTT
TRBV27	few	TRBD1	TRBJ2-7	CASSYGTGFNEQYF	TGTGCCAGCAGTTACGGGACAGGGTTTAACGAGCAGTACTTC
TRBV27	NA	NA	TRBJ1-1	CASSLNTEAFF	TGTGCCAGCAGCCTAAACACTGAAGCTTTCTTT
TRBV5-4	NA	NA	TRBJ2-7	CASSFGLPDEQYF	TGTGCCAGCAGCTTCGGACTCCCAGACGAGCAGTACTTC
TRBV28	NA	NA	TRBJ1-4	CASSHRLTNEKLFF	TGTGCCAGCAGCCACAGGCTGACTAATGAAAAACTGTTTTTT
TRBV7-9	few	NA	TRBJ2-4	CASSDAGTVTKNIQYF	TGTGCCAGCTCGGACGCGGGTACCGTGACCAAAAACATTCAGTACTTC
TRBV28	NA	TRBD1	TRBJ1-2	CASRYGTDGYTF	TGTGCCAGCAGGTACGGGACAGATGGCTACACCTTC
TRBV5-6	NA	TRBD2	TRBJ2-7	CASSWQLAGAYEQYF	TGTGCCAGCAGCTGGCAACTAGCGGGAGCCTACGAGCAGTACTTC
TRBV9	few	TRBD2	TRBJ2-7	CASSVLAGEQYF	TGTGCCAGCAGCGTGCTAGCGGGAGAGCAGTACTTC
TRBV10-3	NA	TRBD2	TRBJ2-1	CAISADLAGDSNEQFF	TGTGCCATCAGTGCCGATCTAGCGGGAGATAGTAATGAGCAGTTCTTC
TRBV29-1	once	NA	TRBJ2-7	CSVETFDSRSSYEQYF	TGCAGCGTTGAAACATTTGACAGCAGAAGCTCCTACGAGCAGTACTTC
TRBV27	NA	TRBD1	TRBJ2-7	CASSTHRGYEQYF	TGTGCCAGCAGCACACACAGGGGGTACGAGCAGTACTTC
TRBV20-1	NA	TRBD2	TRBJ2-1	CSAPGTSSFF	TGCAGTGCCCCCGGGACTAGTTCATTCTTC
TRBV7-2	NA	NA	TRBJ1-4	CASSLGRGGEKLFF	TGTGCCAGCAGCCTGGGGAGGGGAGGGGAAAAACTGTTTTTT
TRBV7-2	NA	NA	TRBJ1-6	CASGRPLHF	TGTGCCAGCGGGCGGCCCCTCCACTTT
TRBV7-8	once	NA	TRBJ2-5	CASSLRRGRETQYF	TGTGCCAGCAGCCTTAGGAGGGGGCGGGAGACCCAGTACTTC
TRBV6-6	medium-sized	NA	TRBJ1-1	CASSWTLLMNTEAFF	TGTGCCAGCAGTTGGACTCTACTGATGAACACTGAAGCTTTCTTT